This section outlines one T cell receptor beta chain sequence together with its context. The data belong to a study of shared clonotypes between healthy human individuals. The assay was immunoSEQ multiplex PCR, and TCRdb's table has in-frame clones only and misses some. The sample holds about half a million clones, roughly 80% seen once. Trimming shortened V by 3 bases and J by 0 bases, and 13 bases separated the two germline ends. The CDR3 totals 16 residues. CDR1 and CDR2 from the germline V gene are SGHAT and FQDESV (reference sequence). The sequenced material came from PBMCs. The chain employs TRBV11-1 and TRBJ2-3; a weak D match, TRBD1 (6 bases). The clonotype originates from a woman between 40 and 55 years old in good health. Some clones in this sample may be carry-over from other donors' samples. The DNA for the CDR3 is TGTGCCAGCAGCTTTAGTACAGGGCGGAGCACAGATACGCAGTATTTT. Protein product: CASSFSTGRSTDTQYF.